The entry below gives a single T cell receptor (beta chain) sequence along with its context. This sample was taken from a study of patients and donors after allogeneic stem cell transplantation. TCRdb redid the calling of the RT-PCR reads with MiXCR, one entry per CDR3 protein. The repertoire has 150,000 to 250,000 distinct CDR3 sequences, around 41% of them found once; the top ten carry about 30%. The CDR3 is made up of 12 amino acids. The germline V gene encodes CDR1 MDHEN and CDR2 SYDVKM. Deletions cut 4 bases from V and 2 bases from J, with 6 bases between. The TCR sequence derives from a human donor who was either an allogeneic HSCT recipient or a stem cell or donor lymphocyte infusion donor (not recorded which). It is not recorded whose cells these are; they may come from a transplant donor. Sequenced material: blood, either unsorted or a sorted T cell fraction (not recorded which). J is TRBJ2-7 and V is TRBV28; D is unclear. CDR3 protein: CASSSDTYEQYF. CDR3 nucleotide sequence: TGTGCCAGCAGTTCTGATACCTACGAGCAGTACTTC.